The clone carrying this T cell receptor beta chain was counted a single time. Clones were sequenced by immunoSEQ multiplex PCR, and TCRdb holds only the in-frame ones, with some missing. The sample carries 250,000 to 350,000 clones, 80% to 95% recorded once. These data come from a study of blood T cell repertoires in COVID-19. For the study at large: The study drew acute and convalescent COVID-19 samples from the United States, Italy and Spain.

V lost 6 bases to trimming and J lost 0 bases, with 15 bases between them. The CDR3 runs to 16 residues. The germline gives CDR1 SGHRS, CDR2 YFSETQ. The chain links TRBV5-1 to TRBJ2-2; D remains ambiguous. This sequence originates from a woman between 25 and 40 years old with COVID-19, enrolled during active disease. The sample consisted of peripheral blood. CDR3 protein: CASTPFGDANTGELFF. The CDR3 coding sequence is TGCGCCAGCACTCCCTTTGGAGACGCGAACACCGGGGAGCTGTTTTTT.